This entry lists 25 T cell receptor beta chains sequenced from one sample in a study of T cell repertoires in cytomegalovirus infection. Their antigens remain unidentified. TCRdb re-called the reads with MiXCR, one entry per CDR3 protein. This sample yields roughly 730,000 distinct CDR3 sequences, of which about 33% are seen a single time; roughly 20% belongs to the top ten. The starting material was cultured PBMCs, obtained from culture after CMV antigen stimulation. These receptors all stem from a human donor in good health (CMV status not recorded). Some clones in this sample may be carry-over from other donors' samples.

The DNA for the CDR3 is TGCGCCAGCAGTCGAACCTCCGGGGGGGCCTCCTTTAGTGAGCAGTTCTTC. Protein sequence: CASSRTSGGASFSEQFF. The chain couples TRBV5-1 to TRBJ2-1, with 8 bases aligning to TRBD2. This CDR3 contains 17 residues. Germline values: CDR1 SGHRS, CDR2 YFSETQ. Trimming at V came to 5 bases and at J to 9 bases, leaving 19 bases not matched to a gene.

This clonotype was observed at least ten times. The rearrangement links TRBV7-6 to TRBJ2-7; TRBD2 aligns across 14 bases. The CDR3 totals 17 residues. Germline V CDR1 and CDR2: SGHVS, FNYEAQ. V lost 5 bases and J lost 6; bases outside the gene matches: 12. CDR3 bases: TGTGCCAGCAGCCAACCCGGGGGACTAGCGGGAGCTTCCGAGCAGTACTTC. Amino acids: CASSQPGGLAGASEQYF. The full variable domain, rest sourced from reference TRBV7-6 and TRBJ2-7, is GAGVSQSPRYKVTKRGQDVALRCDPISGHVSLYWYRQALGQGPEFLTYFNYEAQQDKSGLPNDRFSAERPEGSISTLTIQRTEQRDSAMYRCASSQPGGLAGASEQYFGPGTRLTVT.

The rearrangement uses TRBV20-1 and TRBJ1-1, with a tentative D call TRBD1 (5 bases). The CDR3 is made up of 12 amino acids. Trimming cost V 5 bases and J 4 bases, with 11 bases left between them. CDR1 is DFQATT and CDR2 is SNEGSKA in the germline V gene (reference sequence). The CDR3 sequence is CSARRGATEAFF. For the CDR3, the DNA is TGCAGTGCTCGCAGAGGGGCCACTGAAGCTTTCTTT.

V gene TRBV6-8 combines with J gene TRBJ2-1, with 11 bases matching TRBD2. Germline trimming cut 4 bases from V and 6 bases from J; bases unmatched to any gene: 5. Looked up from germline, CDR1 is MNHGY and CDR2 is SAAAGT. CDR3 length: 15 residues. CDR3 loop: CASSFSGRDPNEQFF. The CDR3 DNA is TGTGCCAGCAGTTTTAGCGGGAGGGACCCCAATGAGCAGTTCTTC.

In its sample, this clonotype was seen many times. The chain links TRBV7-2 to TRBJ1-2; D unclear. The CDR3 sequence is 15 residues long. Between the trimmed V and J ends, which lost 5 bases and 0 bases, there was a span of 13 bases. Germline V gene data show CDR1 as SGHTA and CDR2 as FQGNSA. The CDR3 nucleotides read TGTGCCAGCAGCCCGGATCTGGCAGCTAACTATGGCTACACCTTC. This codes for CASSPDLAANYGYTF.

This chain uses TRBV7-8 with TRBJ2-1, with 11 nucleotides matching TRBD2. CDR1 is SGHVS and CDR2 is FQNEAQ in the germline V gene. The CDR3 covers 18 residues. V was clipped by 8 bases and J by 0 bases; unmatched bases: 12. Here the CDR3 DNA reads TGTGCCAGCTGGGCGGGACTAGCGGACCCACGCTCCTACAATGAGCAGTTCTTC. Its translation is CASWAGLADPRSYNEQFF.

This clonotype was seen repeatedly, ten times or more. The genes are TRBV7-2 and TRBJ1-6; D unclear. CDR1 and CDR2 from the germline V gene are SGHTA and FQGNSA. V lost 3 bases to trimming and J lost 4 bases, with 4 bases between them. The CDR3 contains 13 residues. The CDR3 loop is CASSLHYNSPLHF. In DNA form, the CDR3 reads TGTGCCAGCAGCTTGCATTATAATTCACCCCTCCACTTT.

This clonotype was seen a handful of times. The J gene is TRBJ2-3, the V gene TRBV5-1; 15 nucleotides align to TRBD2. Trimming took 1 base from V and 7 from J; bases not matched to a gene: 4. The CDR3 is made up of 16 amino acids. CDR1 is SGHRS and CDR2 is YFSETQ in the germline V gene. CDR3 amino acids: CASSLWTSGRENTQYF. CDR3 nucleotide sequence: TGCGCCAGCAGCTTGTGGACTAGCGGGAGGGAAAATACGCAGTATTTT.

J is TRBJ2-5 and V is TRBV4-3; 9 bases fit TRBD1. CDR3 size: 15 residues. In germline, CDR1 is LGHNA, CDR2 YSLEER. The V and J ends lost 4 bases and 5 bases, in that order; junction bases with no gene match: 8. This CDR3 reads CASSPGTGPGETQYF. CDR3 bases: TGCGCCAGCAGCCCCGGGACAGGGCCCGGGGAGACCCAGTACTTC.

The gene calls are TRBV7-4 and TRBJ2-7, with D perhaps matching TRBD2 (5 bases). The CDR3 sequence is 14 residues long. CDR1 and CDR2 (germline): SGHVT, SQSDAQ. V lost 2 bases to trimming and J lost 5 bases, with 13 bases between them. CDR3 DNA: TGTGCCAGCAGCTTAAGAGGGCCGCTCGACGAGCAGTACTTC. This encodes CASSLRGPLDEQYF.

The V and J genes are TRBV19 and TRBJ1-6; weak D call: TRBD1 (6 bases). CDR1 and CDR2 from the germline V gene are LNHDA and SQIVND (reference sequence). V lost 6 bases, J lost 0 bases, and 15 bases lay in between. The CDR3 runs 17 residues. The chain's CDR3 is CASRPGHSSSYNSPLHF. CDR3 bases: TGTGCCAGTAGACCGGGACACTCGAGCTCCTATAATTCACCCCTCCACTTT.

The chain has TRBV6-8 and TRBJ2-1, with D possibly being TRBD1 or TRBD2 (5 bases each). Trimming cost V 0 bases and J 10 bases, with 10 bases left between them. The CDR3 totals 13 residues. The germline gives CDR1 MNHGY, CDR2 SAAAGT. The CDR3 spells CASSYSRDLEQFF. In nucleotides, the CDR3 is TGTGCCAGCAGTTACTCCAGGGACCTCGAGCAGTTCTTC.

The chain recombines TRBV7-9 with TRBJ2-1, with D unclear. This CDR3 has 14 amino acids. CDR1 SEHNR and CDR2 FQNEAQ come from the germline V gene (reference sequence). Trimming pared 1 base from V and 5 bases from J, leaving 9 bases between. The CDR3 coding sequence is TGTGCCAGCAGCTTAGTAGGCTTCAACAATGAGCAGTTCTTC. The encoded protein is CASSLVGFNNEQFF.

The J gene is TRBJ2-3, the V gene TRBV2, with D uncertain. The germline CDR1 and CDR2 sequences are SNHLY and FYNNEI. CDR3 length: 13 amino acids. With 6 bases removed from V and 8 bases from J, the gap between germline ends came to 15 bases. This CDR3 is CASRNTPDPTQYF. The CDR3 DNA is TGTGCCAGCAGGAACACACCGGACCCTACGCAGTATTTT.

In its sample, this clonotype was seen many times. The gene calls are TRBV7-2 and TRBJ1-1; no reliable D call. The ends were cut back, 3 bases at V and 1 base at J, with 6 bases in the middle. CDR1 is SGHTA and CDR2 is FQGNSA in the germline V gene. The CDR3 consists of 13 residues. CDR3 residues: CASSFAENTEAFF. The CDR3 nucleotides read TGTGCCAGCAGCTTCGCCGAGAACACTGAAGCTTTCTTT.

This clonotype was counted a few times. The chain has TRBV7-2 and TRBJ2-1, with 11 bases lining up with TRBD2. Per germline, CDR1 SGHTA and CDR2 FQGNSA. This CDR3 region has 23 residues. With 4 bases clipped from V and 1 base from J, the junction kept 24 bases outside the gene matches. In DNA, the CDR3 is TGTGCCAGCAGCTACCCAGGGACAGGGTGGTTAATAGCGGGGGGGCCGTCCTACAATGAGCAGTTCTTC. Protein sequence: CASSYPGTGWLIAGGPSYNEQFF.

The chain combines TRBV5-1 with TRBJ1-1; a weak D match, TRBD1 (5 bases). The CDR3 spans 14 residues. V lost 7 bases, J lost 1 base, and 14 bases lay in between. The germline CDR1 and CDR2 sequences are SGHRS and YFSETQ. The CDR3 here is CASRLGAGNTEAFF. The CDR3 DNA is TGCGCCAGCCGCCTAGGGGCGGGGAACACTGAAGCTTTCTTT.

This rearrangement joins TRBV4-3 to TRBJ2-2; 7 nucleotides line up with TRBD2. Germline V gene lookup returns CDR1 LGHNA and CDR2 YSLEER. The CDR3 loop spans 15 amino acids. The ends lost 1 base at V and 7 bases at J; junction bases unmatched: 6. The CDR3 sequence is CASSQVTSVIGELFF. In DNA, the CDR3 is TGCGCCAGCAGCCAAGTAACTAGCGTAATCGGGGAGCTGTTTTTT.

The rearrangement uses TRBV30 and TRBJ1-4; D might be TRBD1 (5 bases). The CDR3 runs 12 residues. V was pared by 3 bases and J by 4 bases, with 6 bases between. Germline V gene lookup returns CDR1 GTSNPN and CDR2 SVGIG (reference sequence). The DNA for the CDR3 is TGTGCCTGGAGGACAGATAATGAAAAACTGTTTTTT. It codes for CAWRTDNEKLFF.

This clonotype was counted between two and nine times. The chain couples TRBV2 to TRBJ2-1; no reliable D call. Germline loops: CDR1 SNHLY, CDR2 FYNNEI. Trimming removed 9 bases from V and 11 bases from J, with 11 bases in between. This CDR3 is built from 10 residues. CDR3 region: CASDLDKQFF. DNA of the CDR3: TGTGCCAGTGACCTAGATAAGCAGTTCTTC.

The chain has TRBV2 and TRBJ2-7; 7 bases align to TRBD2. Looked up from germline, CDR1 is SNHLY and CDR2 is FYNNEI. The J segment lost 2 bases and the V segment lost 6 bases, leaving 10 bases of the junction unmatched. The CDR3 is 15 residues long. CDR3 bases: TGTGCCAGCAGAGAACTTCTTCGGGGGGCCTACGAGCAGTACTTC. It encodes CASRELLRGAYEQYF.

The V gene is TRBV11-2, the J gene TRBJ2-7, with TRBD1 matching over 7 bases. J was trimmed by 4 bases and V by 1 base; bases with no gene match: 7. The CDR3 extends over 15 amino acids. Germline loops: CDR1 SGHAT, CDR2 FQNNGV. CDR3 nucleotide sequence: TGTGCCAGCAGCTTAGGACGGGACAGCTTGTACGAGCAGTACTTC. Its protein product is CASSLGRDSLYEQYF.

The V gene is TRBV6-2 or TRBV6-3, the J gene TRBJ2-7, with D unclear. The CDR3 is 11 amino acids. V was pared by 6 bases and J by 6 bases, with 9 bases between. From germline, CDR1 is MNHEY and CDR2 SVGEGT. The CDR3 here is CASSDLSEQYF. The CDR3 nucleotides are TGTGCCAGCAGCGACCTCAGCGAGCAGTACTTC.

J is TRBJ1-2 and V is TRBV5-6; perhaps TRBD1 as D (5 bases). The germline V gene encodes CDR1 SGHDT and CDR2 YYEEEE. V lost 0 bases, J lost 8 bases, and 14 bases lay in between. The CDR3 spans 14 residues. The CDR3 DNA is TGTGCCAGCAGCTTGGAGGCAGGGACGCAAGGCTACACCTTC. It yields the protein CASSLEAGTQGYTF.

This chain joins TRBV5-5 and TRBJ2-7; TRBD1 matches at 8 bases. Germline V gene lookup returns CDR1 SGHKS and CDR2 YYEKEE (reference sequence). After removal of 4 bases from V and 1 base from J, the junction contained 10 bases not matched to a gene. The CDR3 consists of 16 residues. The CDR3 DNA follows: TGTGCCAGCAGCGTCCCACAGGGGGGAGTATCCTACGAGCAGTACTTC. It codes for CASSVPQGGVSYEQYF.